Shown below are 31 T cell receptor beta chains from a single sample sequenced in a study of shared clonotypes between healthy human individuals. Produced via immunoSEQ multiplex PCR; TCRdb's table is partial and in-frame only. The data contain a few million clones, approximately 90% of them singletons. The sequenced material came from naive CD4+ T cells from PBMCs. Subset defined: CD45RA+ positively selected. Every receptor here comes from a man between 18 and 35 years old in good health. Some clones in this sample may be carry-over from other donors' samples.

This rearrangement joins TRBV30 to TRBJ1-5, with TRBD1 matching 9 bases. In germline, CDR1 is GTSNPN, CDR2 SVGIG (reference sequence). The CDR3 covers 15 residues. V lost 0 bases and J lost 5; bases outside the gene matches: 5. CDR3 protein: CAWSVQTGGHQPQHF. The CDR3 region has the DNA TGTGCCTGGAGTGTACAAACAGGGGGCCATCAGCCCCAGCATTTT.

This sequence joins TRBV5-1 and TRBJ2-5; no firm D call. Germline CDR1 is SGHRS and CDR2 is YFSETQ. Deletions cut 1 base from V and 6 bases from J, with 13 bases between. This CDR3 is built from 14 residues. This CDR3 is CASSLTQLQKTQYF. Here the CDR3 DNA reads TGCGCCAGCAGCTTGACTCAGCTTCAAAAGACCCAGTACTTC.

As concerns this clone: The identical CDR3 is also encoded by other nucleotide sequences in the sample. The rearrangement uses TRBV7-2 and TRBJ2-7; D unresolved. CDR1 is SGHTA and CDR2 is FQGNSA in the germline V gene. The V gene lost 3 bases and the J gene lost 2 bases, with 11 bases spanning the gap. The CDR3 covers 14 residues. The chain's CDR3 is CASSLGRSTYEQYF. Written as DNA, the CDR3 is TGTGCCAGCAGCTTGGGCAGGAGCACCTACGAGCAGTACTTC.

The chain has TRBV27 and TRBJ2-1, with 10 bases identical to TRBD2. Germline lookup yields CDR1 MNHEY and CDR2 SMNVEV (reference sequence). The CDR3 is 18 amino acids. V gave up 3 bases and J gave up 5 bases; unmatched junction bases: 13. The CDR3 is CASSFLTSGMPRNNEQFF. CDR3 sequence (DNA): TGTGCCAGCAGTTTCCTCACTAGCGGGATGCCAAGAAACAATGAGCAGTTCTTC.

The rearrangement joins TRBV7-2 to TRBJ2-3; TRBD2 agrees at 7 bases. J was trimmed by 9 bases and V by 5 bases; bases with no gene match: 14. Germline CDR1 reads SGHTA; CDR2 reads FQGNSA. The CDR3 contains 15 residues. The CDR3 nucleotides are TGTGCCAGCAGCCCAATAGGACTAGGGGTCGACACGCAGTATTTT. Its protein product is CASSPIGLGVDTQYF.

This clone appeared a single time. The chain couples TRBV9 to TRBJ2-5, with 7 bases that match TRBD2. The germline gives CDR1 SGDLS, CDR2 YYNGEE. CDR3 length: 15 residues. Germline trimming cut 4 bases from V and 4 bases from J; bases unmatched to any gene: 10. The CDR3 loop reads CASSPREGRSETQYF. The CDR3 DNA is TGTGCCAGCAGCCCGAGGGAGGGGAGGTCAGAGACCCAGTACTTC.

V gene TRBV6-1 combines with J gene TRBJ1-2; D call uncertain. The CDR3 extends over 14 amino acids. Trimming left V 6 bases short and J 3 bases short, with 14 bases between. The germline CDR1 and CDR2 sequences are MNHNS and SASEGT. CDR3 bases: TGTGCCAGCAGGAGATCGGCAGGCCACTATGGCTACACCTTC. Amino acid sequence: CASRRSAGHYGYTF.

This chain uses TRBV27 with TRBJ2-7; weak D call: TRBD1 (7 bases). CDR1 and CDR2 (germline): MNHEY, SMNVEV (reference sequence). V was trimmed by 3 bases and J by 5 bases, leaving 14 bases between them. The CDR3 has 14 amino acids. CDR3 bases: TGTGCCAGCAGTTTCAGGGGGGCCATCGACGAGCAGTACTTC. Translating it yields CASSFRGAIDEQYF.

The chain has TRBV5-4 and TRBJ2-3, with D unresolved. The CDR3 is 15 residues long. The V and J ends lost 4 bases and 4 bases respectively, with 16 bases between them. Germline CDR1 reads SGHNT; CDR2 reads YYREEE (reference sequence). The CDR3 DNA reads TGTGCCAGCAGCCCCCCCATGTCTAAGGCAGATACGCAGTATTTT. This gives the protein CASSPPMSKADTQYF.

The chain couples TRBV19 to TRBJ1-4; the D gene is possibly TRBD1 (5 bases). V lost 4 bases and J lost 8, with 17 bases in between. There are 15 residues in the CDR3. Germline V lookup: CDR1 LNHDA, CDR2 SQIVND (reference sequence). CDR3 DNA: TGTGCCAGTAGTAAAACAGGACGTCCTGGCGAAAAACTGTTTTTT. This gives the protein CASSKTGRPGEKLFF.

The rearrangement uses TRBV6-1 and TRBJ1-5; D not resolved. This CDR3 region has 12 residues. Germline V gives CDR1 MNHNS, CDR2 SASEGT. Deletions cut 2 bases from V and 9 bases from J, with 8 bases between. The CDR3 sequence: CASSESGLPQHF. In DNA, the CDR3 is TGTGCCAGCAGTGAAAGCGGATTGCCCCAGCATTTT.

The rearrangement joins TRBV2 to TRBJ1-2, with TRBD1 matching over 12 bases. The CDR3 spans 16 residues. The junction had 5 bases not matched to a gene; V was cut back by 0 bases and J by 6 bases. Per the germline V gene, CDR1 is SNHLY and CDR2 is FYNNEI. The CDR3 nucleotides read TGTGCCAGCAGTGAAGCCCGGGACAGGGGGCTCGATGGCTACACCTTC. Translation: CASSEARDRGLDGYTF.

This clone has just one count. This sequence joins TRBV11-2 and TRBJ1-2; D is perhaps TRBD1 (5 bases). The CDR3 covers 14 residues. Germline V gene data show CDR1 as SGHAT and CDR2 as FQNNGV. V lost 5 bases and J lost 4, with 14 bases in between. The CDR3 loop is CASSIPGRVYGYTF. The DNA of the CDR3 is TGTGCCAGCAGCATACCGGGACGAGTCTATGGCTACACCTTC. The whole variable domain, remainder taken from reference TRBV11-2 and TRBJ1-2, is EAGVAQSPRYKIIEKRQSVAFWCNPISGHATLYWYQQILGQGPKLLIQFQNNGVVDDSQLPKDRFSAERLKGVDSTLKIQPAKLEDSAVYLCASSIPGRVYGYTFGSGTRLTVV.

The V gene is TRBV4-3, the J gene TRBJ2-7; maybe TRBD2 (6 bases). Trimming shortened V by 1 base and J by 0 bases, and 16 bases separated the two germline ends. The CDR3 is 17 amino acids. CDR1 is LGHNA and CDR2 is YSLEER in the germline V gene. The CDR3 is CASSQVVGLETSYEQYF. The CDR3 DNA reads TGCGCCAGCAGCCAAGTCGTGGGACTTGAGACCTCCTACGAGCAGTACTTC.

This clone was observed a single time. This chain links TRBV19 with TRBJ1-1; 9 positions agree with TRBD1. With 4 bases clipped from V and 6 bases from J, the junction kept 9 bases outside the gene matches. The CDR3 totals 15 residues. CDR1 and CDR2 from the germline V gene are LNHDA and SQIVND (reference sequence). DNA for the CDR3: TGTGCCAGTAGTAACCCCGGGACAGGGACGCCTGAAGCTTTCTTT. The encoded protein is CASSNPGTGTPEAFF. The full variable domain, with the rest looked up from reference TRBV19 and TRBJ1-1, is DGGITQSPKYLFRKEGQNVTLSCEQNLNHDAMYWYRQDPGQGLRLIYYSQIVNDFQKGDIAEGYSVSREKKESFPLTVTSAQKNPTAFYLCASSNPGTGTPEAFFGQGTRLTVV.

The rearrangement joins TRBV28 to TRBJ2-7, with 11 bases lining up with TRBD1. This CDR3 contains 15 residues. Trimming cost V 1 base and J 6 bases; bases outside gene matches: 5. The germline V gene encodes CDR1 MDHEN and CDR2 SYDVKM. The CDR3 reads CASSLYGTGGFEQYF. CDR3 coding DNA: TGTGCCAGCAGTTTATATGGGACAGGGGGATTCGAGCAGTACTTC.

V usage is TRBV7-3 and J usage is TRBJ2-7; a weak D match, TRBD2 (6 bases). The CDR3 has 15 residues. Germline V gene lookup returns CDR1 SGHTA and CDR2 FQGTGA. The germline V and J ends were trimmed by 5 bases and 3 bases, with 17 bases remaining between them. Written as DNA, the CDR3 is TGTGCCAGCAGCCTATTGGTTGGAGGGATCTACGAGCAGTACTTC. Protein sequence: CASSLLVGGIYEQYF.

The rearrangement links TRBV18 to TRBJ1-5; the D gene is possibly TRBD1 (6 bases). Trimming took off 3 bases at V and 3 bases at J, with 15 bases between the two ends. CDR3 length: 16 amino acids. Germline V CDR1 and CDR2: KGHSH, LQKENI. As DNA, the CDR3 is TGTGCCAGCTCACCCCGGACAGCAACCGACAATCAGCCCCAGCATTTT. Translating gives CASSPRTATDNQPQHF.

Here the CDR3 reads CASSFSNEGEQFF. CDR3 sequence (DNA): TGTGCCAGCAGCTTTTCGAACGAGGGTGAGCAGTTCTTC. V is TRBV7-2 and J is TRBJ2-1; the D gene is possibly TRBD2 (5 bases). Looked up from germline, CDR1 is SGHTA and CDR2 is FQGNSA. The CDR3 spans 13 residues. V lost 3 bases to trimming and J lost 9 bases, with 12 bases between them.

This clone was picked up one time. The chain uses TRBV6-6 and TRBJ1-2; the D gene is possibly TRBD1 (5 bases). From germline, CDR1 is MNHNY and CDR2 SVGAGI (reference sequence). This CDR3 has 13 residues. V shed 2 bases and J shed 5 bases, with 9 bases lying between them. This CDR3 reads CASSYAAGYGYTF. The DNA for the CDR3 is TGTGCCAGCAGTTACGCGGCAGGGTATGGCTACACCTTC.

The chain combines TRBV4-1 with TRBJ1-1, with a tentative D call TRBD1 (6 bases). Germline lookup yields CDR1 MGHRA and CDR2 YSYEKL. CDR3 size: 14 residues. V shed 8 bases and J shed 6 bases, with 19 bases lying between them. CDR3: CASSVVGGNAEAFF. The CDR3 nucleotides read TGCGCCAGCTCCGTAGTGGGGGGCAACGCTGAAGCTTTCTTT.

The sample holds a few counts of this clone. This sample includes further DNA sequences coding for the same CDR3. The chain couples TRBV28 to TRBJ1-2; D gene unclear. The germline V and J ends were trimmed by 2 bases and 6 bases, with 4 bases remaining between them. Germline assignment: CDR1 MDHEN and CDR2 SYDVKM. The CDR3 spans 11 residues. The CDR3, as DNA: TGTGCCAGCAGTTTAAGGGATGGCTACACCTTC. Translation gives CASSLRDGYTF.

The chain carries TRBV27 and TRBJ1-5; D gene unclear. Germline CDR1 and CDR2: MNHEY and SMNVEV (reference sequence). V was cut by 7 bases and J by 3 bases, with 13 bases left in between. This CDR3 comprises 14 residues. The CDR3 protein is CASKGRSHNQPQHF. The CDR3 DNA follows: TGTGCCAGCAAAGGCAGGAGTCACAATCAGCCCCAGCATTTT.

V is TRBV27 and J is TRBJ2-7; 9 bases are shared with TRBD1. The V segment lost 5 bases and the J segment 2 bases; nucleotides outside the gene matches: 10. Germline-derived CDR1 and CDR2 are MNHEY and SMNVEV (reference sequence). This CDR3 contains 16 residues. The CDR3, as DNA: TGTGCCAGCAGTCCCAGGGGACAGGGTTTAACCTACGAGCAGTACTTC. Translated, it gives CASSPRGQGLTYEQYF.

The V call is TRBV4-1, the J call TRBJ2-2, with a weak D call TRBD2 (6 bases). Germline V CDR1 and CDR2: MGHRA, YSYEKL. V dropped 1 base and J dropped 6 bases, with 15 bases sitting between them. This CDR3 is built from 16 residues. The CDR3 bases are TGCGCCAGCAGCCAAGTAGGAGGGACCTATCCCGGGGAGCTGTTTTTT. Translating gives CASSQVGGTYPGELFF.

This clone was recorded only once. The chain uses TRBV9 and TRBJ2-5; 7 bases map to TRBD1. The V and J ends lost 0 bases and 5 bases, in that order; junction bases with no gene match: 10. Per germline, CDR1 SGDLS and CDR2 YYNGEE. CDR3 length: 16 residues. CDR3 region: CASSVGPRQGDETQYF. The CDR3 DNA follows: TGTGCCAGCAGCGTAGGCCCACGACAGGGTGACGAGACCCAGTACTTC.

CDR3 nucleotides: TGTGCCAGCAAGGCCGCGACAGCGGGAGGGAGCTCCTACGAGCAGTACTTC. This encodes CASKAATAGGSSYEQYF. This chain connects TRBV28 to TRBJ2-7; 10 positions agree with TRBD2. Germline V CDR1 and CDR2: MDHEN, SYDVKM. The CDR3 contains 17 residues. The trim removed 7 bases at V and 0 bases at J, leaving 12 bases unmatched.

This clone appeared a single time. V usage is TRBV11-2 and J usage is TRBJ2-3; D might be TRBD1 (6 bases). The CDR3 length is 15 residues. The germline CDR1 and CDR2 sequences are SGHAT and FQNNGV. The V end lost 1 base, the J end lost 0 bases, and 8 bases lay between the germline ends. The CDR3 DNA is TGTGCCAGCAGCTTAGGGACAGCTAGCACAGATACGCAGTATTTT. Translation: CASSLGTASTDTQYF.

This chain uses TRBV7-9 with TRBJ2-3, with 7 bases matching TRBD2. With V trimmed by 5 bases and J by 3 bases, 8 bases remained unmatched. The CDR3 has 15 residues. Germline V CDR1 and CDR2: SEHNR, FQNEAQ (reference sequence). CDR3 coding DNA: TGTGCCAGCAGCCTCGGGGGGATTTGGACAGATACGCAGTATTTT. This gives the protein CASSLGGIWTDTQYF.

The chain carries TRBV19 and TRBJ2-2; TRBD2 agrees at 8 bases. CDR3 length: 14 residues. Germline V gene lookup returns CDR1 LNHDA and CDR2 SQIVND (reference sequence). V lost 3 bases and J lost 9; bases outside the gene matches: 6. The CDR3 coding sequence is TGTGCCAGTAGTATGGGACTAGTCTCCAGGGAGCTGTTTTTT. The encoded protein is CASSMGLVSRELFF.

This chain uses TRBV6-4 with TRBJ1-5, with a weak D call TRBD1 (6 bases). V lost 0 bases and J lost 1, with 16 bases in between. This CDR3 has 18 amino acids. The germline CDR1 and CDR2 sequences are MRHNA and SNTAGT. The CDR3 reads CASSDSFVDSYSNQPQHF. CDR3 DNA: TGTGCCAGCAGTGACTCGTTTGTGGACAGCTACAGCAATCAGCCCCAGCATTTT.